This T cell receptor (beta chain) was found in a study of blood T cell repertoires in COVID-19. At the level of the study: COVID-19 samples collected from the United States, Italy and Spain covered acute and convalescent phases.

Germline V gene data show CDR1 as KGHSH and CDR2 as LQKENI. V was pared by 4 bases and J by 3 bases, with 4 bases of the junction left unmatched. The CDR3 has 15 residues. The table came from immunoSEQ multiplex PCR; TCRdb's copy has only in-frame clones and leaves some out. The data show about 280,000 clones, under 90% seen once. The source is a woman aged 50 to 65 who had recovered from COVID-19. The chain employs TRBV18 and TRBJ2-3; TRBD2 agrees at 10 bases. Specimen: peripheral blood. The CDR3 coding sequence is TGTGCCAGCTCACGCAGCGGGGGGGAAACAGATACGCAGTATTTT. This translates into CASSRSGGETDTQYF. The entire variable domain, with the rest obtained from reference TRBV18 and TRBJ2-3, is as follows: NAGVMQNPRHLVRRRGQEARLRCSPMKGHSHVYWYRQLPEEGLKFMVYLQKENIIDESGMPKERFSAEFPKEGPSILRIQQVVRGDSAAYFCASSRSGGETDTQYFGPGTRLTVL.